Given below is one TCR beta chain in context. Its antigen is as yet unknown. This record comes from a study of CXCR3-negative and CXCR3-positive naive CD8 T cells. The CDR3 sequence is 15 residues long. Germline loops: CDR1 WNHNN, CDR2 SYGVQD (reference sequence). Study-level results: Naive cells positive for CXCR3 carried more hydrophobic TRB CDR3s than CXCR3-negative ones. No difference in surface CD5 was seen between naive subsets, and TCR strength was inferred from TRB CDR3 properties.

Libraries were UMI-labeled 5' RACE TRB cDNA. TCRdb re-analyzed the 5' RACE reads; it lists each CDR3 protein once, without DNA. Found here are about 150,000 distinct CDR3 sequences; the top ten clones hold 0.45% to 0.55%. The sequence was obtained from a human donor in good health. Some clones in this sample may be carry-over from other donors' samples. The material sequenced was naive CXCR3+ CD8+ T cells from blood. Subset denoted: CD45RO-CCR7+CD27+CD95- naive CD8+ T cells expressing CXCR3 (TNR3+). This rearrangement joins TRBV10-1 to TRBJ2-3. The CDR3 here is CASSESGLAADTQYF.